Shown below are 9 T cell receptor beta chains from a single sample sequenced in a study of T-cell memory formation after mild COVID-19. TCRdb processed the 5' RACE reads anew with MiXCR; each CDR3 protein has one entry. The table lists about 270,000 distinct CDR3 sequences, around 15% of them singletons. Sequenced input: PBMCs or a T cell subset sorted from them (not recorded which). The receptors stem from a man aged 18 to 35 who had mild COVID-19 (a few samples of this study predate the infection). Cell type and time point are not known.

This rearrangement joins TRBV7-2 to TRBJ2-5, with a tentative D call TRBD1 (6 bases). V lost 2 bases, J lost 4 bases, and 8 bases lay in between. CDR3 length: 13 residues. Germline CDR1 SGHTA, CDR2 FQGNSA. The CDR3 coding sequence is TGTGCCAGCAGCTTATGGGACACAGAGACCCAGTACTTC. This sequence encodes CASSLWDTETQYF.

A few counts support this clonotype. The V call is TRBV24-1, the J call TRBJ2-3, with D tentatively TRBD1 or TRBD2 (5 bases each). The V end was cut by 4 bases, the J end by 5 bases, with 9 bases between. The CDR3 has 13 amino acids. Germline loops: CDR1 KGHDR, CDR2 SFDVKD. In DNA, the CDR3 is TGTGCCACCAGTGACGGGGCGGGAGATACGCAGTATTTT. Translation: CATSDGAGDTQYF.

This clonotype was observed a handful of times. This chain uses TRBV5-1 with TRBJ2-7; the match to TRBD1 covers 7 bases. Germline-derived CDR1 and CDR2 are SGHRS and YFSETQ. The CDR3 is 12 amino acids. V dropped 4 bases and J dropped 5; count of bases not matched to a gene: 3. CDR3 loop: CASSRDSNEQYF. The CDR3 DNA reads as TGCGCCAGCAGCCGGGACAGCAACGAGCAGTACTTC. The whole variable domain, filled in from reference TRBV5-1 and TRBJ2-7, reads KAGVTQTPRYLIKTRGQQVTLSCSPISGHRSVSWYQQTPGQGLQFLFEYFSETQRNKGNFPGRFSGRQFSNSRSEMNVSTLELGDSALYLCASSRDSNEQYFGPGTRLTVT.

This clonotype was seen a handful of times. The chain has TRBV20-1 and TRBJ1-2; no reliable D call. Germline V gene lookup returns CDR1 DFQATT and CDR2 SNEGSKA (reference sequence). V was trimmed by 6 bases and J by 3 bases, leaving 14 bases between them. The CDR3 is 13 residues long. The CDR3 protein is CSAAGLTDYGYTF. Here the CDR3 DNA reads TGCAGTGCCGCCGGACTCACTGACTATGGCTACACCTTC.

This clonotype was observed at least ten times. The chain links TRBV7-2 to TRBJ2-3, with D unclear. The CDR3 runs to 13 residues. Germline V CDR1 and CDR2: SGHTA, FQGNSA. V was clipped by 3 bases and J by 0 bases, with 4 bases between them. The CDR3 sequence is CASSLPSTDTQYF. CDR3 coding DNA: TGTGCCAGCAGCTTGCCTAGCACAGATACGCAGTATTTT. The full variable domain, completed using reference TRBV7-2 and TRBJ2-3, is GAGVSQSPSNKVTEKGKDVELRCDPISGHTALYWYRQSLGQGLEFLIYFQGNSAPDKSGLPSDRFSAERTGGSVSTLTIQRTQQEDSAVYLCASSLPSTDTQYFGPGTRLTVL.

The chain combines TRBV7-6 with TRBJ1-1; D call uncertain. CDR1 and CDR2 (germline): SGHVS, FNYEAQ. The V end was cut by 3 bases, the J end by 0 bases, with 8 bases between. The CDR3 covers 14 residues. The CDR3 DNA follows: TGTGCCAGCAGCTTTCCGGGATTGAACACTGAAGCTTTCTTT. Translated, it gives CASSFPGLNTEAFF.

There are a few counts of this clonotype. This chain links TRBV5-1 with TRBJ1-6, with 10 bases aligning to TRBD1. CDR1 is SGHRS, CDR2 YFSETQ, per germline. After removal of 4 bases from V and 7 bases from J, the junction contained 5 bases not matched to a gene. The CDR3 loop spans 15 amino acids. In nucleotides, the CDR3 is TGCGCCAGCAGCCGCGGACAGGGGGTGAATTCACCCCTCCACTTT. It translates to CASSRGQGVNSPLHF.

J is TRBJ1-1 and V is TRBV5-1; TRBD1 matches 7 bases. V shed 0 bases, J shed 5 bases, and the junction held 4 bases outside the gene matches. Germline CDR1 SGHRS, CDR2 YFSETQ. The CDR3 spans 14 residues. CDR3 DNA sequence: TGCGCCAGCAGCTTGGCAGGACAGGTGACTGAAGCTTTCTTT. The encoded protein is CASSLAGQVTEAFF.

This clonotype has just a few counts. This chain joins TRBV12-3 or TRBV12-4 and TRBJ1-2, with 7 positions matching TRBD1. The J segment lost 5 bases and the V segment lost 5 bases, leaving 5 bases of the junction unmatched. The CDR3 is 13 residues long. Written as DNA, the CDR3 is TGTGCCAGCAGTCGACAGGGCACGTATGGCTACACCTTC. This encodes CASSRQGTYGYTF.